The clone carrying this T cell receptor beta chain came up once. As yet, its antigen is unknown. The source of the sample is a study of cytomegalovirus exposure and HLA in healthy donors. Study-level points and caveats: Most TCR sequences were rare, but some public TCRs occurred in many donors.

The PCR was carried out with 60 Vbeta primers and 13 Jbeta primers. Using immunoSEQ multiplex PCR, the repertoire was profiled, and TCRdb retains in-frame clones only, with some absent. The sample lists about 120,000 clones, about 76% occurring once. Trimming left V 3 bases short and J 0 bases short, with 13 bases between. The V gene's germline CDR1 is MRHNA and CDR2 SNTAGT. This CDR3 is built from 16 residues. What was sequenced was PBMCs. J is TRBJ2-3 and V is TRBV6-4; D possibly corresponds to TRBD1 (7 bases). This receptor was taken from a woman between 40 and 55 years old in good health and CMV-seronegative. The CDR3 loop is CASSERRGLSTDTQYF. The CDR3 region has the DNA TGTGCCAGCAGTGAAAGGAGGGGGCTAAGCACAGATACGCAGTATTTT.